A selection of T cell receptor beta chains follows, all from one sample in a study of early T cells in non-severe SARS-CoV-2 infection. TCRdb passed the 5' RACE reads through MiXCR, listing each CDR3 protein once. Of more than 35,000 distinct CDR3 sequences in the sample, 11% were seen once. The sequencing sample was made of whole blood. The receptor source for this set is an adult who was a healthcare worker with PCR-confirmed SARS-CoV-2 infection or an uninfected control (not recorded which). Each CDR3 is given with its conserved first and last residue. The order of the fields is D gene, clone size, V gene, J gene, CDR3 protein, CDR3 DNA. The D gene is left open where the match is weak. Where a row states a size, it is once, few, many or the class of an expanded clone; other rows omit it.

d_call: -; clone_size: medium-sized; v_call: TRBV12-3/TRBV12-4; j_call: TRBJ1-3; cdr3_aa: CASSHGNTIYF; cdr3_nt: TGTGCCAGCAGCCATGGAAACACCATATATTTT
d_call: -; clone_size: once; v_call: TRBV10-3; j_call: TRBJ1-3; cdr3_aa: CAIRGGQEVRRNTIYF; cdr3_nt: TGTGCCATCAGAGGGGGGCAGGAAGTCCGCAGAAACACCATATATTTT
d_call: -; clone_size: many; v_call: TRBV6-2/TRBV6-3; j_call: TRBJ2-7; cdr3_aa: CASSPGGTREQYF; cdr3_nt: TGTGCCAGCAGCCCCGGTGGAACGCGGGAGCAGTACTTC
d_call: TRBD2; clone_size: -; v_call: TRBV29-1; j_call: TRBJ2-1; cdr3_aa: CSVGTSGIYNEQFF; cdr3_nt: TGCAGCGTTGGAACTAGCGGGATATACAATGAGCAGTTCTTC
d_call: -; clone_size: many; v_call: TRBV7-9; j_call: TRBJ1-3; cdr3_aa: CASSQPPTTRRPYQYF; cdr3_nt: TGTGCCAGCAGCCAACCCCCCACAACAAGACGGCCTTACCAATATTTT
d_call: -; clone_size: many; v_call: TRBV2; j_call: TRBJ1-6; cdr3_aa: CASSARQLWDNSPLHF; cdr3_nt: TGTGCCAGCAGTGCTCGACAGCTATGGGATAATTCACCCCTCCACTTT
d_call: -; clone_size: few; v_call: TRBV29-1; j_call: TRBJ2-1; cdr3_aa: CSVDQRTYNEQFF; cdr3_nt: TGCAGCGTTGACCAGCGGACCTACAATGAGCAGTTCTTC
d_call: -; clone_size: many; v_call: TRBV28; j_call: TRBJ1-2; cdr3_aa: CASSSPGGTKNYGYTF; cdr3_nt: TGTGCCAGCAGTTCCCCCGGCGGGACGAAAAACTATGGCTACACCTTC
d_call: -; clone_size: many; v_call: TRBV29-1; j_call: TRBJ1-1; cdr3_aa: CSVESAAGGTEAFF; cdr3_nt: TGCAGCGTTGAAAGTGCAGCCGGGGGGACTGAAGCTTTCTTT
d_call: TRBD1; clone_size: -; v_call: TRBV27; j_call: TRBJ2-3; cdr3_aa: CASSPGQGSTDTQYF; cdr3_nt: TGTGCCAGCAGCCCGGGACAGGGTAGCACAGATACGCAGTATTTT
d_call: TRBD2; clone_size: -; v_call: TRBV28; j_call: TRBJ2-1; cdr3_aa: CASSLRLAGGFGRLFF; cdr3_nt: TGTGCCAGCAGTCTCAGACTAGCGGGAGGGTTTGGGCGTCTGTTCTTC
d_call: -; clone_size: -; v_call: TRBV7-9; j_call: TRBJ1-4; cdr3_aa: CASNAQGTNEKLFF; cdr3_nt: TGTGCCAGCAACGCACAGGGTACCAATGAAAAACTGTTTTTT
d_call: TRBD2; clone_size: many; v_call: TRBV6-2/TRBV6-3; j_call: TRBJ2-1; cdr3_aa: CASSDGTPRENEQFF; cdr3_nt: TGTGCCAGCAGTGACGGGACTCCGCGGGAGAATGAGCAGTTCTTC
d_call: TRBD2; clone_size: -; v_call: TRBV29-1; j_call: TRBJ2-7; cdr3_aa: CSVELLTSGREQYF; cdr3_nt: TGCAGCGTTGAATTATTGACTAGCGGGAGAGAGCAGTACTTC
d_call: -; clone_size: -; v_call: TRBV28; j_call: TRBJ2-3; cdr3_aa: CASGRKDTQYF; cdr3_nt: TGTGCCAGCGGGAGGAAAGATACGCAGTATTTT
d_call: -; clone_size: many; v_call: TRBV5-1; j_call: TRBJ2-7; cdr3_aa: CASSISGARGYEQYF; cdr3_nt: TGCGCCAGCAGCATATCCGGGGCGAGGGGCTACGAGCAGTACTTC
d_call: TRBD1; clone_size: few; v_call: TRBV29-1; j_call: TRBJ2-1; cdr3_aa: CSVGQGYNEQFF; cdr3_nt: TGCAGCGTTGGACAGGGATACAATGAGCAGTTCTTC
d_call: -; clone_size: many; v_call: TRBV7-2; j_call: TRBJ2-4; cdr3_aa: CASSGDRVAKNIQYF; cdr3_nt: TGTGCCAGCAGCGGGGACCGCGTAGCCAAAAACATTCAGTACTTC
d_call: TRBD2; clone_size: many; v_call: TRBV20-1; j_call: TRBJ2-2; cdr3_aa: CSASGLAGEGTGELFF; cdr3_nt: TGCAGTGCTTCGGGACTAGCGGGAGAGGGGACCGGGGAGCTGTTTTTT
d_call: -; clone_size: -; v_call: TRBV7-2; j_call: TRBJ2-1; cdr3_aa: CASSPQRAAYNEQFF; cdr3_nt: TGTGCCAGCAGCCCCCAGCGCGCCGCCTACAATGAGCAGTTCTTC
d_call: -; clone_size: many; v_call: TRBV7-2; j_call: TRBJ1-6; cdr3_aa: CASSSGRPLHF; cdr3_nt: TGTGCCAGCAGCTCAGGACGACCCCTCCACTTT
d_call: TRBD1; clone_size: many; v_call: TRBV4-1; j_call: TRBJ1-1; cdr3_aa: CASSLLKQGNAEAFF; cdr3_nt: TGCGCCAGCAGCCTCCTGAAACAGGGGAACGCTGAAGCTTTCTTT
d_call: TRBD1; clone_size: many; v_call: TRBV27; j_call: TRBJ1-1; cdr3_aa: CASSSGGTEAFF; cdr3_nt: TGTGCCAGCAGTTCAGGGGGCACTGAAGCTTTCTTT
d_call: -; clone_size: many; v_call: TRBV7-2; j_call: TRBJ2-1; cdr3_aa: CASSLGWSGAYNEQFF; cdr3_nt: TGTGCCAGCAGCTTAGGGTGGTCGGGGGCCTACAATGAGCAGTTCTTC
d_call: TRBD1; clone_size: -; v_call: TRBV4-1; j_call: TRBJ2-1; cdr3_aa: CASSITGTGSREQFF; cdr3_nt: TGCGCCAGCAGCATAACCGGGACAGGGTCCCGTGAGCAGTTCTTC
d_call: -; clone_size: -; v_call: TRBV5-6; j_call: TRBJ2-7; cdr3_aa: CASSLVWQGGHEQYF; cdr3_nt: TGTGCCAGCAGCTTGGTCTGGCAGGGCGGCCACGAGCAGTACTTC
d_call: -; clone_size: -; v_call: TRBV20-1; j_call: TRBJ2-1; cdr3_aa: CSAPKIGEQFF; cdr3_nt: TGCAGTGCCCCGAAGATTGGCGAGCAGTTCTTC
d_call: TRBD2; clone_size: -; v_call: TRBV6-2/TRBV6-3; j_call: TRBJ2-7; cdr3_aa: CASSYPSSGRSSYEQYF; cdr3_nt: TGTGCCAGCAGTTACCCAAGTAGCGGGAGGAGCTCCTACGAGCAGTACTTC
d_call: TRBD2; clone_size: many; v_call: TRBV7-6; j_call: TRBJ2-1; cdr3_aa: CASSLASGSSYNEQFF; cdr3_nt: TGTGCCAGCAGCTTAGCGAGCGGGAGCTCCTACAATGAGCAGTTCTTC
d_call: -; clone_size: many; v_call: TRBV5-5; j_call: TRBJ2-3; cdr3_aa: CASSWDPTDTQYF; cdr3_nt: TGTGCCAGCAGTTGGGACCCCACAGATACGCAGTATTTT
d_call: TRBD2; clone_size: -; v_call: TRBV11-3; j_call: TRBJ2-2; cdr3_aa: CASSPRTSGRGGELFF; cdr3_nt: TGTGCCAGCAGCCCCCGGACTAGCGGGAGAGGTGGGGAGCTGTTTTTT